This T cell receptor beta chain was sequenced in a study of cytomegalovirus exposure and HLA in healthy donors. PCR employed 60 Vbeta and 13 Jbeta primers. Data came from immunoSEQ multiplex PCR; TCRdb stores just in-frame clones and leaves some out. The sample's table shows about 60,000 clones. The length of the CDR3 is 14 residues. V was trimmed by 3 bases and J by 7 bases, leaving 12 bases between them. The germline V gene encodes CDR1 SGHTA and CDR2 FQGTGA. The TCR originated in a woman under 30 in good health and CMV-seronegative. The chain uses TRBV7-3 and TRBJ2-2; D gene unclear. The sample consisted of PBMCs. CDR3 nucleotide sequence: TGTGCCAGCAGCTTCGGTGTTCGTGGCGGGGAGCTGTTTTTT. Its protein is CASSFGVRGGELFF.